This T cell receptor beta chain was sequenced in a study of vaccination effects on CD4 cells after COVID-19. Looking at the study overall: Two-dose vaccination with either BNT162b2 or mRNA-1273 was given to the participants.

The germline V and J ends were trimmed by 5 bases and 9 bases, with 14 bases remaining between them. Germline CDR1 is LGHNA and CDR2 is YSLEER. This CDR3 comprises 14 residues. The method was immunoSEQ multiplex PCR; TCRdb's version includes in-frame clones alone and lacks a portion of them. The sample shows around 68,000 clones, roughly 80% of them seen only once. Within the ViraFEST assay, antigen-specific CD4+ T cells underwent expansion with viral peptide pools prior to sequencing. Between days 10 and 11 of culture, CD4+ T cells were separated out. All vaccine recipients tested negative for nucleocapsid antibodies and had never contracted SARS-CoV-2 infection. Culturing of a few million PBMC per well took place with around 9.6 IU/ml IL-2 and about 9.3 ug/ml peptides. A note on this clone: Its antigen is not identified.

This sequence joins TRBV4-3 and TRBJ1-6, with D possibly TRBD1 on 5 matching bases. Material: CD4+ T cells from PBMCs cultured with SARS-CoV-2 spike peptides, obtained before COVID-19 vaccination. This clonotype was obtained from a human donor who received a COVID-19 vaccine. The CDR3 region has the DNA TGCGCCAGCAGCTATGGGACCTCGGGTTCACCCCTCCACTTT. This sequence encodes CASSYGTSGSPLHF.